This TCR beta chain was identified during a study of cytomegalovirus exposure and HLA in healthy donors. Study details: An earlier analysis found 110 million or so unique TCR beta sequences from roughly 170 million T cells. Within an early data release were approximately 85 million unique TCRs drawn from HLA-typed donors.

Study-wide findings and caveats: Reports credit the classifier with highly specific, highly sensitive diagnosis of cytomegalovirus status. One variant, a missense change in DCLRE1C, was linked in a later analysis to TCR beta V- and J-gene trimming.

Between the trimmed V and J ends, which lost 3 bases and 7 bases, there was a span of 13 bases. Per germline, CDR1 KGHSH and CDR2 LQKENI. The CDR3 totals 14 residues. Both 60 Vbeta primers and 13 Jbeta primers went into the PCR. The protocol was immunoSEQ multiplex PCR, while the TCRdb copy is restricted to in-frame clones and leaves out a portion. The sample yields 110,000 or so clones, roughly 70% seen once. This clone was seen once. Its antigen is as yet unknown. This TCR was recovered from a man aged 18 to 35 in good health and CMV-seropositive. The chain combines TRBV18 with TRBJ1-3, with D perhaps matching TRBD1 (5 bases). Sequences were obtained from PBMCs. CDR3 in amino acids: CASSPSGLRNTIYF. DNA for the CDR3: TGTGCCAGCTCACCCTCGGGACTTAGGAACACCATATATTTT.